Reported below is one TCR beta chain. Its specificity is unknown. The CDR3 runs 14 residues. Per the germline V gene, CDR1 is SGHVS and CDR2 is FNYEAQ. Deletions cut 2 bases from V and 5 bases from J, with 12 bases between. Libraries were prepared by immunoSEQ multiplex PCR; TCRdb keeps only in-frame clonotypes and omits some of them. The sample holds tens of thousands of clones, more than 75% seen once. The sample comes from a study of OX40 agonist ivuxolimab in advanced cancers. Study-level information: The dose of intravenous ivuxolimab that patients received every 2 weeks ranged from 0.01 to 10 mg/kg. Partial response was recorded in three patients: one hepatocellular carcinoma and two cutaneous melanoma cases. Study findings and constraints: Fewer expanded clones were found on average in CD4+ than in CD8+ T cells. Antigen specificity of clonally expanded peripheral T cells was not established.

This receptor was taken from an adult with an advanced solid tumor such as melanoma, head and neck, liver or kidney cancer. The starting material was CD4+ or CD8+ T cells sorted from blood, obtained in a trial of the OX40 agonist ivuxolimab. The chain carries TRBV7-6 and TRBJ1-1; D remains ambiguous. The CDR3 loop reads CASSLKRLGTEAFF. CDR3 nucleotides: TGTGCCAGCAGCTTAAAGAGGTTGGGGACTGAAGCTTTCTTT.